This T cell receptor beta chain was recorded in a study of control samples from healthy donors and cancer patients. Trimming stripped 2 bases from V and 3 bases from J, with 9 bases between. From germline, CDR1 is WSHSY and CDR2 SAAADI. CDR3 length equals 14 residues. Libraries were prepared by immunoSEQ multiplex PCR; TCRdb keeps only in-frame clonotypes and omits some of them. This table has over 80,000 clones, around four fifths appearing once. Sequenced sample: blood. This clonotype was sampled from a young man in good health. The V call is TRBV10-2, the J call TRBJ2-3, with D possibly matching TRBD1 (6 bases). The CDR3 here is CASSEIQGTDTQYF. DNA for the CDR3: TGCGCCAGCAGTGAGATACAGGGTACAGATACGCAGTATTTT.